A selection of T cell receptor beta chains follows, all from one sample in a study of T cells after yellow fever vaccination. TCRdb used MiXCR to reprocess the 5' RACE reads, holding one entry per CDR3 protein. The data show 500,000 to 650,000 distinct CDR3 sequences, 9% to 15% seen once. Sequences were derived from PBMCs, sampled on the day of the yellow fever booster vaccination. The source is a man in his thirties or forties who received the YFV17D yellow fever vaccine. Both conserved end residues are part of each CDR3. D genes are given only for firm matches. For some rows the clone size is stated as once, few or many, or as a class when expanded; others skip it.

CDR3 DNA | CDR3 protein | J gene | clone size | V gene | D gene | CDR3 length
TGTGCCAGCAGCTTAGAGCCAGCGGGTTTCTCTGGGGCCAACGTCCTGACTTTC | CASSLEPAGFSGANVLTF | TRBJ2-6 | . | TRBV11-2 | . | 18
TGTGCCAGCAGTAGGGGCAGTTCGAAGTCCTACGAGCAGTACTTC | CASSRGSSKSYEQYF | TRBJ2-7 | few | TRBV6-1 | . | 15
TGCAGTGCCCAAATACTAGCGGGAGTTGCAGATACGCAGTATTTT | CSAQILAGVADTQYF | TRBJ2-3 | few | TRBV20-1 | TRBD2 | 15
TGTGCCAGCAACAATGGACTAGCGGCGAGTTCAGATACGCAGTATTTT | CASNNGLAASSDTQYF | TRBJ2-3 | . | TRBV12-3/TRBV12-4 | TRBD2 | 16
TGCGCCAGCAGCACCTCAGGGGTCGGGGAGCTGTTTTTT | CASSTSGVGELFF | TRBJ2-2 | few | TRBV5-1 | . | 13
TGTGCCAGCAGCTCAACCCTAACAGGTGCCTATGGCTACACCTTC | CASSSTLTGAYGYTF | TRBJ1-2 | few | TRBV13 | . | 15
TGCAGCGTCGCCCAGGGCGTGGAGACCCAGTACTTC | CSVAQGVETQYF | TRBJ2-5 | few | TRBV29-1 | . | 12
TGTGCCAGTAGTATAGTTGGGACTAGCGGATCAACAGATACGCAGTATTTT | CASSIVGTSGSTDTQYF | TRBJ2-3 | . | TRBV19 | TRBD2 | 17
TGTGCCAGCAGCGCCCGAGACAGGAACACTGAAGCTTTCTTT | CASSARDRNTEAFF | TRBJ1-1 | many | TRBV7-6 | . | 14
TGTGCCAGCAGCTTGGTAGCGGGGAACAATGAGCAGTTCTTC | CASSLVAGNNEQFF | TRBJ2-1 | many | TRBV5-4 | TRBD2 | 14
TGCAGTGCTAGAGACGCAGGGGGCGCCCCCTACGAGCAGTACTTC | CSARDAGGAPYEQYF | TRBJ2-7 | . | TRBV20-1 | TRBD1 | 15
TGTGCCAGCAGCCCTGGTGGCGGGGCTAGCGGGGAATATGAGCAGTTCTTC | CASSPGGGASGEYEQFF | TRBJ2-1 | . | TRBV9 | TRBD2 | 17
TGTGCCAGCAGCGTAGAGAACGGAGTAAACACTGAAGCTTTCTTT | CASSVENGVNTEAFF | TRBJ1-1 | . | TRBV9 | . | 15
TGTGCCAGCAGCTTCTGGGGCGGGGAGCTGTTTTTT | CASSFWGGELFF | TRBJ2-2 | few | TRBV7-2 | . | 12
TGTGCCAGCAGCTTATACGGGACAGGGGGCGATGAGCAGTTCTTC | CASSLYGTGGDEQFF | TRBJ2-1 | few | TRBV7-9 | TRBD1 | 15
TGTGCCTGGAGCTCGACAGGGACTTCACCCCTCCACTTT | CAWSSTGTSPLHF | TRBJ1-6 | few | TRBV30 | TRBD1 | 13
TGTGCCAGCAGCTTAGGGACAGGGGACTATGGCTACACCTTC | CASSLGTGDYGYTF | TRBJ1-2 | many | TRBV7-2 | TRBD1 | 14
TGTGCCAGCAGCCATGGGGGGAATTCACCCCTCCACTTT | CASSHGGNSPLHF | TRBJ1-6 | . | TRBV5-6 | . | 13
TGTGCCAGCAGTTACAAAACAGATACGCAGTATTTT | CASSYKTDTQYF | TRBJ2-3 | . | TRBV6-6 | . | 12
TGCGCCAGCTCCGCCGGGGCCCGAAAAGGGACATCAGACATTCAGTACTTC | CASSAGARKGTSDIQYF | TRBJ2-4 | . | TRBV5-1 | . | 17
TGTGCCAGCAGACATTACCGCGAAAAACTGTTTTTT | CASRHYREKLFF | TRBJ1-4 | few | TRBV6-8 | . | 12
TGCAGTGCTAGGGGGAGGACGAACACTGAAGCTTTCTTT | CSARGRTNTEAFF | TRBJ1-1 | . | TRBV20-1 | . | 13
TGTGCCAGCTCACTCTTATCAGGCTTCGGGGAGCTGTTTTTT | CASSLLSGFGELFF | TRBJ2-2 | few | TRBV18 | . | 14
TGTGCCAGCAGCTCTCGGGAAGGGGGTTATGGCTACACCTTC | CASSSREGGYGYTF | TRBJ1-2 | few | TRBV7-2 | . | 14
TGTGCCAGCACCTGGGGGCGGGAAGGTACGCAGTATTTT | CASTWGREGTQYF | TRBJ2-3 | . | TRBV5-5 | . | 13
TGTGCCAGCAGTTACTCTACAGGGGCCTATAATTCACCCCTCCACTTT | CASSYSTGAYNSPLHF | TRBJ1-6 | . | TRBV6-5 | TRBD1 | 16
TGTGCCAGCGGAGAGCGGAGACAAGAGACCCAGTACTTC | CASGERRQETQYF | TRBJ2-5 | few | TRBV6-2/TRBV6-3 | . | 13
TGCAGCGTTGAAGATGTATTGGGAAATGAGCAGTTCTTC | CSVEDVLGNEQFF | TRBJ2-1 | many | TRBV29-1 | . | 13
TGTGCCAGCAGTCGGACAGGGTTAGGTTCACAGTTCTTC | CASSRTGLGSQFF | TRBJ2-1 | few | TRBV11-2 | TRBD1 | 13
TGTGCCAGCAGCCCAGGGACAGGGTTCGGCAATCAGCCCCAGCATTTT | CASSPGTGFGNQPQHF | TRBJ1-5 | . | TRBV9 | TRBD1 | 16
TGTGCCAGCAGTGAGACCCGACAGGGGGGCGTCACTGAAGCTTTCTTT | CASSETRQGGVTEAFF | TRBJ1-1 | . | TRBV25-1 | TRBD1 | 16
TGTGCCAGCAGCTTCCAGGGGACAGTGGGCTCACCCCTCCACTTT | CASSFQGTVGSPLHF | TRBJ1-6 | many | TRBV7-2 | TRBD1 | 15
TGTGCCAGCAGCGAGACGGGGGGCGGGAGCAATGAGCAGTTCTTC | CASSETGGGSNEQFF | TRBJ2-1 | few | TRBV3-1 | . | 15
TGTGCCAGCAGTTACTTCGAGGGAGAAGAGACCCAGTACTTC | CASSYFEGEETQYF | TRBJ2-5 | few | TRBV6-5 | . | 14
TGCAGTGCTCTAGCGGGAGTAGGTGGAGATACGCAGTATTTT | CSALAGVGGDTQYF | TRBJ2-3 | few | TRBV20-1 | TRBD2 | 14
TGTGCCAGCAGCCGTACGGGGTTTGAGCAGTTCTTC | CASSRTGFEQFF | TRBJ2-1 | . | TRBV11-2 | . | 12
TGTGCCAGCAGTTCGAGTAACCAAGAGACCCAGTACTTC | CASSSSNQETQYF | TRBJ2-5 | few | TRBV6-6 | . | 13
TGTGCCAGCAGTCTCGAGGCCAGCGAGCTATACGAGCAGTACTTC | CASSLEASELYEQYF | TRBJ2-7 | many | TRBV27 | . | 15
TGTGCCACCAGTGATACGACAGGGGCCCTTTACAATGAGCAGTTCTTC | CATSDTTGALYNEQFF | TRBJ2-1 | few | TRBV24-1 | TRBD1 | 16
TGCAGTGTGGGGGGGCGAAATGAAAAACTGTTTTTT | CSVGGRNEKLFF | TRBJ1-4 | few | TRBV20-1 | . | 12
TGTGCCAGCAGCTTAGTTCCGTCCACCGGGGAGCTGTTTTTT | CASSLVPSTGELFF | TRBJ2-2 | . | TRBV7-8 | . | 14
TGCGCCAGCAGCGGAGGACAGATCGGTTCACCCCTCCACTTT | CASSGGQIGSPLHF | TRBJ1-6 | few | TRBV5-1 | . | 14
TGTGCCAGCAAACCGGGACAGGGCTCGTGGGAGCAGTACTTC | CASKPGQGSWEQYF | TRBJ2-7 | . | TRBV28 | TRBD1 | 14
TGTGCCAGCAGCAAACGACATAGCGGAAAGCGATCTGAGACCCAGTACTTC | CASSKRHSGKRSETQYF | TRBJ2-5 | . | TRBV21-1 | . | 17
TGTGCCAGCAGCTATACTAGCGGTTCCGAGCAGTTCTTC | CASSYTSGSEQFF | TRBJ2-1 | many | TRBV7-8 | TRBD2 | 13
TGTGCCAGCAGTTTGGTCCTAGCGGGAGGGTTTCTCCAAGAGACCCAGTACTTC | CASSLVLAGGFLQETQYF | TRBJ2-5 | . | TRBV27 | TRBD2 | 18
TGTGCCAGCAGAGCAAGCGGGAACGGGGAGCTGTTTTTT | CASRASGNGELFF | TRBJ2-2 | . | TRBV6-2/TRBV6-3 | TRBD2 | 13
TGTGCCAGCAGCTTAGAAGCTGGGTTTTCGGTGAACACTGAAGCTTTCTTT | CASSLEAGFSVNTEAFF | TRBJ1-1 | few | TRBV7-6 | . | 17
TGTGCCAGCAGCTCCGGGACTAGCGTTGTCTACGAGCAGTACTTC | CASSSGTSVVYEQYF | TRBJ2-7 | . | TRBV7-2 | TRBD2 | 15
TGTGCCAGCAGCTTATCGAGGGCCTCCTACGAGCAGTACTTC | CASSLSRASYEQYF | TRBJ2-7 | few | TRBV7-9 | . | 14
TGCAGCGTCTTCGCGGTCTCCTCGGGCGGCGACGAGCAGTACTTC | CSVFAVSSGGDEQYF | TRBJ2-7 | few | TRBV29-1 | . | 15
TGCAGTGCCCCCCCCGGAACGGGAAGGAGCAATCAGCCCCAGCATTTT | CSAPPGTGRSNQPQHF | TRBJ1-5 | few | TRBV20-1 | . | 16
TGTGCCAGCTCGGAAGGCGGGACAGCCCTCCAGCGGCAGTTCTTC | CASSEGGTALQRQFF | TRBJ2-1 | once | TRBV2 | . | 15